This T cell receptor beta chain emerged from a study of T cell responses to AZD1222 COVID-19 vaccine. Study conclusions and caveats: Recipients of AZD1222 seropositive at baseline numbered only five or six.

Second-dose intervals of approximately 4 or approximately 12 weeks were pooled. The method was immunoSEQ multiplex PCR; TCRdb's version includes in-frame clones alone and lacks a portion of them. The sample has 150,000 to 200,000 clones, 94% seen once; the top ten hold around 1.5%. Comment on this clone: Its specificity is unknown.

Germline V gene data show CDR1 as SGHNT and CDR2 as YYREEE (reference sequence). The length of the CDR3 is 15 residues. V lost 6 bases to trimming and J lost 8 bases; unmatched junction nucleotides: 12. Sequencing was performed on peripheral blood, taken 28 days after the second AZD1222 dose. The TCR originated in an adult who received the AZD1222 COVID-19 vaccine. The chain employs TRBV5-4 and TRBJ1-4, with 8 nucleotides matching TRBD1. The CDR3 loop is CASTDAGGAREKLFF. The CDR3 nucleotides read TGTGCCAGCACCGATGCAGGGGGCGCTAGGGAAAAACTGTTTTTT.